The present TCR beta chain was sequenced within a study of regulatory T cells in long-lasting Graves disease. Whole-study results and caveats: There was favoring of TRBV28, TRBJ1-2 and TRBJ2-5 in persistent disease. Persistent cases of Graves' showed reduced TCR diversity relative to newly diagnosed patients.

At least ten counts were recorded for this clonotype. Its antigen is as yet unknown. Time point described: newly diagnosed GD, antithyroid drugs for less than 3 months. The TCR library was made from RNA extracted from PBMCs. This CDR3 has 13 residues. Germline V CDR1 and CDR2: SGHNT, YENEEA. Trimming left V 4 bases short and J 6 bases short, with 12 bases between. Construction of the TCR beta libraries employed iRepertoire HTBI primers in conjunction with Arm-PCR of CDR3 regions. Per the study methods: Taken together, the samples had 55 to 70 TRBV and roughly 14 TRBJ segments identified. TCRdb recomputed calls from the multiplex PCR reads with MiXCR, one row per CDR3 protein. TCRdb, not the authors, supplied the V and J calls. The sample consists of approximately 300,000 distinct CDR3 sequences, approximately 20% of them appearing once.

The clonotype originates from a female donor with Graves disease. The sequencing used peripheral blood mononuclear cells (PBMCs), collected at new diagnosis, from a patient treated with antithyroid drugs. The chain uses TRBV11-3 and TRBJ1-1; D not resolved. CDR3 sequence: CASSSRARAEAFF. The CDR3 region has the DNA TGTGCCAGCAGCTCCCGAGCGAGGGCTGAAGCTTTCTTT.